The 23 T cell receptor beta chains reported below all come from one sample, sequenced in a study of patients and donors after allogeneic stem cell transplantation. TCRdb called the RT-PCR reads again in MiXCR, with one record for every CDR3 protein. The sample records 920,000 or so distinct CDR3 sequences, 18% being singletons. The sample was blood, either unsorted or a sorted T cell fraction (not recorded which). All receptors derive from a human donor who was either an allogeneic HSCT recipient or a stem cell or donor lymphocyte infusion donor (not recorded which). It is not recorded whose cells these are; they may come from a transplant donor.

This clonotype has just a few counts. The rearrangement links TRBV20-1 to TRBJ2-2; D remains unclear. Germline values: CDR1 DFQATT, CDR2 SNEGSKA (reference sequence). V dropped 0 bases and J dropped 6 bases, with 5 bases sitting between them. The CDR3 extends over 12 amino acids. The CDR3 region is CSARDHAGELFF. CDR3 DNA: TGCAGTGCTAGAGATCATGCCGGGGAGCTGTTTTTT.

The chain is built from TRBV27 and TRBJ2-7; D perhaps matches TRBD1 (6 bases). The germline gives CDR1 MNHEY, CDR2 SMNVEV (reference sequence). The CDR3 contains 17 residues. The V and J ends lost 2 bases and 5 bases respectively, with 22 bases between them. CDR3 amino acids: CASSLGPDSLFRNEQYF. CDR3 bases: TGTGCCAGCAGTTTAGGACCGGACAGCCTTTTTCGGAACGAGCAGTACTTC.

The V call is TRBV12-3 or TRBV12-4, the J call TRBJ1-2; D call uncertain. V lost 2 bases and J 4 bases, leaving 8 bases between the germline ends. This CDR3 is built from 13 residues. CDR3 amino acids: CASSLRVPYGYTF. The CDR3 DNA reads as TGTGCCAGCAGTTTAAGGGTCCCCTATGGCTACACCTTC.

This chain uses TRBV2 with TRBJ2-5; tentative D call: TRBD2 (6 bases). Trimming stripped 6 bases from V and 8 bases from J, with 25 bases between. The CDR3 contains 16 residues. The germline CDR1 and CDR2 sequences are SNHLY and FYNNEI. The CDR3 bases are TGTGCCAGCAGCCCCATGAGGATTAGCGGAGGTGGTACCCAGTACTTC. It yields the protein CASSPMRISGGGTQYF.

V and J are TRBV2 and TRBJ1-1; no clear D. Trimming removed 4 bases at V and 1 base at J, with 13 bases between. The CDR3 loop spans 15 amino acids. The V gene's germline CDR1 is SNHLY and CDR2 FYNNEI. CDR3 DNA: TGTGCCAGCAGTGCTCAGGACGGTGGGAACACTGAAGCTTTCTTT. This gives the protein CASSAQDGGNTEAFF. The entire variable domain, with the rest obtained from reference TRBV2 and TRBJ1-1, is as follows: EPEVTQTPSHQVTQMGQEVILRCVPISNHLYFYWYRQILGQKVEFLVSFYNNEISEKSEIFDDQFSVERPDGSNFTLKIRSTKLEDSAMYFCASSAQDGGNTEAFFGQGTRLTVV.

V usage is TRBV27 and J usage is TRBJ1-5; the match to TRBD1 covers 8 bases. The CDR3 has 16 residues. Germline V gene lookup returns CDR1 MNHEY and CDR2 SMNVEV (reference sequence). V was clipped by 6 bases and J by 2 bases; unmatched bases: 9. The CDR3 region is CASSSGQGPGNQPQHF. CDR3 nucleotide sequence: TGTGCCAGCAGCTCTGGACAGGGACCGGGCAATCAGCCCCAGCATTTT.

This chain uses TRBV20-1 with TRBJ2-7; the match to TRBD1 covers 10 bases. The CDR3 runs 14 residues. V dropped 3 bases and J dropped 4; count of bases not matched to a gene: 6. CDR1 DFQATT and CDR2 SNEGSKA come from the germline V gene (reference sequence). The CDR3 here is CSASGGTGVYEQYF. CDR3 DNA sequence: TGCAGTGCTAGCGGGGGGACAGGGGTATACGAGCAGTACTTC.

The chain joins TRBV5-6 to TRBJ1-4; the D is unclear. V gave up 3 bases and J gave up 7 bases, with 13 bases separating them. This CDR3 region has 14 residues. Germline V gives CDR1 SGHDT, CDR2 YYEEEE. CDR3 DNA sequence: TGTGCCAGCAGCTACGATCGAGGCGGTGAAAAACTGTTTTTT. It yields the protein CASSYDRGGEKLFF.

This clonotype was seen only a few times. This chain connects TRBV9 to TRBJ2-7; possibly TRBD2 for D (6 bases). With 4 bases removed from V and 2 bases from J, the gap between germline ends came to 16 bases. The CDR3 contains 15 residues. Germline CDR1 and CDR2: SGDLS and YYNGEE. CDR3 protein: CASSLGPSDTYEQYF. The CDR3 DNA reads TGTGCCAGCAGCCTAGGCCCTAGCGACACCTACGAGCAGTACTTC.

In its sample, this clonotype was seen many times. The chain recombines TRBV12-3 or TRBV12-4 with TRBJ2-3; D possibly corresponds to TRBD1 (6 bases). The CDR3 extends over 17 amino acids. Trimming left V 3 bases short and J 0 bases short, with 16 bases between. The CDR3 reads CASSFRGSLTSTDTQYF. The CDR3 coding sequence is TGTGCCAGCAGTTTCAGGGGCAGCCTCACTAGCACAGATACGCAGTATTTT.

This clonotype was recorded a few times. J is TRBJ2-1 and V is TRBV9, with D possibly matching TRBD2 (6 bases). V lost 2 bases to trimming and J lost 6 bases, with 15 bases between them. The CDR3 contains 15 residues. Germline V gene data show CDR1 as SGDLS and CDR2 as YYNGEE. The chain's CDR3 is CASSVGSLARNEQFF. The CDR3, as DNA: TGTGCCAGCAGCGTGGGGTCACTAGCTCGCAATGAGCAGTTCTTC. The full variable domain, in which reference TRBV9 and TRBJ2-1 provide the parts outside the CDR3, is DSGVTQTPKHLITATGQRVTLRCSPRSGDLSVYWYQQSLDQGLQFLIQYYNGEERAKGNILERFSAQQFPDLHSELNLSSLELGDSALYFCASSVGSLARNEQFFGPGTRLTVL.

Written as DNA, the CDR3 is TGTGCCAGCAGCTTAAAGGGGACAGAATTAGCGGGGCGACCCTACGAGCAGTACTTC. It codes for CASSLKGTELAGRPYEQYF. The gene calls are TRBV7-6 and TRBJ2-7; perhaps TRBD2 as D (8 bases). V lost 2 bases and J 2 bases, leaving 25 bases between the germline ends. The germline V gene encodes CDR1 SGHVS and CDR2 FNYEAQ. CDR3 length: 19 residues.

This chain links TRBV10-3 with TRBJ2-1, with 10 bases lining up with TRBD1. The CDR3 consists of 15 residues. CDR1 and CDR2 (germline): ENHRY, SYGVKD. J lost 7 bases, V lost 10 bases, and 13 bases had no gene match. The CDR3 sequence: CATARTGGYVNEQFF. The CDR3 DNA reads TGTGCCACCGCCCGGACAGGGGGGTATGTAAATGAGCAGTTCTTC.

This clonotype was detected a few times. The chain uses TRBV7-9 and TRBJ1-1; unclear D gene. Germline loops: CDR1 SEHNR, CDR2 FQNEAQ (reference sequence). The CDR3 length is 14 residues. V was shortened by 4 bases and J by 5 bases, with 14 bases between the two germline ends. This CDR3 reads CASSSYLVGTEAFF. The CDR3 DNA is TGTGCCAGCAGCTCATACCTGGTCGGGACTGAAGCTTTCTTT.

Only a few counts were recorded for this clonotype. The V call is TRBV4-3, the J call TRBJ2-3; D is possibly TRBD1 (6 bases). CDR3 size: 17 residues. Germline CDR1 reads LGHNA; CDR2 reads YSLEER. The V and J ends lost 0 bases and 9 bases respectively, with 22 bases between them. CDR3 sequence: CASSQDQQGYRVLTQYF. In DNA, the CDR3 is TGCGCCAGCAGCCAAGATCAGCAGGGGTACCGGGTGTTAACGCAGTATTTT.

The gene calls are TRBV20-1 and TRBJ2-1; a possible D gene is TRBD1 (7 bases). The length of the CDR3 is 14 residues. V was cut by 3 bases and J by 4 bases, with 13 bases left in between. The germline CDR1 and CDR2 sequences are DFQATT and SNEGSKA (reference sequence). The CDR3 nucleotides read TGCAGTGCTAGGGGCGGGACAGTGTACAATGAGCAGTTCTTC. This encodes CSARGGTVYNEQFF.

This clonotype showed up just a few times. The chain recombines TRBV11-3 with TRBJ2-3, with D maybe TRBD2 (6 bases). There are 16 residues in the CDR3. Trimming took 5 bases from V and 0 from J, leaving 15 bases between them. From germline, CDR1 is SGHNT and CDR2 YENEEA. In nucleotides, the CDR3 is TGTGCCAGCAGCCGGGTCGGGGGAGCTAGCACAGATACGCAGTATTTT. Translated, it gives CASSRVGGASTDTQYF.

This clonotype was seen a few times. The rearrangement joins TRBV5-5 to TRBJ2-7; 7 bases align to TRBD2. CDR3 length: 14 residues. Trimming at V came to 2 bases and at J to 5 bases, leaving 7 bases not matched to a gene. In germline, CDR1 is SGHKS, CDR2 YYEKEE (reference sequence). The CDR3 DNA follows: TGTGCCAGCAGCTTCTACGGACTAGTCCACGAGCAGTACTTC. Residues: CASSFYGLVHEQYF.

This sequence joins TRBV29-1 and TRBJ1-2; no clear D gene. Germline-derived CDR1 and CDR2 are SQVTM and ANQGSEA. The CDR3 is 12 residues long. Between the trimmed V and J ends, which lost 1 base and 2 bases, there was a span of 5 bases. The chain's CDR3 is CSVEGQNYGYTF. CDR3 in DNA: TGCAGCGTTGAAGGGCAGAACTATGGCTACACCTTC.

This clonotype was recorded at least ten times. Sequence at one end of the junction differs from germline and may be a read error. This sequence joins TRBV5-1 and TRBJ2-4; D possibly corresponds to TRBD2 (6 bases). The length of the CDR3 is 14 residues. Per germline, CDR1 SGHRS and CDR2 YFSETQ. DNA of the CDR3: TGTGCCAGCAGTTTGGAGGGCGCCAAAAACATTCAGTACTTC. Encoded protein: CASSLEGAKNIQYF.

This clonotype was observed at least ten times. This chain joins TRBV12-3 or TRBV12-4 and TRBJ2-3; 8 bases match TRBD2. V lost 4 bases, J lost 1 base, and 1 base stayed unmatched. The CDR3 spans 14 residues. DNA of the CDR3: TGTGCCAGCAGTTACGGGAGGGGCACAGATACGCAGTATTTT. It specifies CASSYGRGTDTQYF.

The table lists this clonotype with a few counts. The V call is TRBV7-8, the J call TRBJ1-5; D gene unclear. Germline V gene data show CDR1 as SGHVS and CDR2 as FQNEAQ. CDR3 length: 15 amino acids. The V and J ends lost 3 bases and 1 base respectively, with 10 bases between them. Written as DNA, the CDR3 is TGTGCCAGCAGCTTGGGCAGGCTAAGCAATCAGCCCCAGCATTTT. Protein product: CASSLGRLSNQPQHF.

The chain employs TRBV9 and TRBJ2-2, with unresolved D. Germline V gene lookup returns CDR1 SGDLS and CDR2 YYNGEE. The CDR3 has 13 amino acids. The V gene lost 6 bases and the J gene lost 5 bases, with 11 bases spanning the gap. CDR3 sequence reads: CASKGGGTGELFF. The DNA for the CDR3 is TGTGCCAGCAAAGGCGGTGGAACCGGGGAGCTGTTTTTT.